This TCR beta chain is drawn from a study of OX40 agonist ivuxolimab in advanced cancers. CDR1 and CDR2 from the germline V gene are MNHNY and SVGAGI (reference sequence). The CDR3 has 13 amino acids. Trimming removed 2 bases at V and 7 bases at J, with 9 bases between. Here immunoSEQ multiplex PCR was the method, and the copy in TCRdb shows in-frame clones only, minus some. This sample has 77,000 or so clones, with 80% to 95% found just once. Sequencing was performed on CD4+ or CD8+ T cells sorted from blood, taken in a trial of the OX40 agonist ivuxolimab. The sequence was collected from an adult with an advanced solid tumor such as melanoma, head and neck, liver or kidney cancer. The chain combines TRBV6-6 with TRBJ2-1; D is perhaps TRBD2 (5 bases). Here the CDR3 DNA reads TGTGCCAGCAGTTACGGCCGAGGGAATGAGCAGTTCTTC. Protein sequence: CASSYGRGNEQFF.